Listed here are 29 T cell receptor beta chains from one sample, sequenced in a study of CD8+ T cells in alopecia areata. As the sequencing template, cDNA was produced by extracting RNA and reverse transcribing it. The protocol was immunoSEQ multiplex PCR, while the TCRdb copy is restricted to in-frame clones and leaves out a portion. The table includes approximately 180,000 clones, 50% to 65% detected once. The treatment is: oral pan-JAK inhibitor, 5-10 mg twice daily. The sequencing used CD8+ T cells sorted from blood, collected at week 24, from a patient treated with tofacitinib. The receptor set was obtained from a human donor with alopecia areata.

This clone has only a few counts. This chain connects TRBV19 to TRBJ1-1, with D tentatively TRBD1 (5 bases). Trimming pared 5 bases from V and 2 bases from J, leaving 18 bases between. Germline V CDR1 and CDR2: LNHDA, SQIVND (reference sequence). The CDR3 length is 16 residues. The DNA for the CDR3 is TGTGCCAGTAGTCAGAATTCAGGGATAACAAACACTGAAGCTTTCTTT. Amino acids: CASSQNSGITNTEAFF.

The chain links TRBV30 to TRBJ1-4; D is unclear. V dropped 0 bases and J dropped 0 bases, with 5 bases sitting between them. CDR1 and CDR2 (germline): GTSNPN, SVGIG (reference sequence). The CDR3 length is 14 residues. The CDR3 is CAWSVSATNEKLFF. CDR3 nucleotide sequence: TGTGCCTGGAGTGTAAGCGCAACTAATGAAAAACTGTTTTTT.

This sequence joins TRBV13 and TRBJ2-7; 8 bases are a match to TRBD2. Trimming took 0 bases from V and 6 from J; bases not matched to a gene: 10. The CDR3 covers 16 residues. Germline lookup yields CDR1 PRHDT and CDR2 FYEKMQ (reference sequence). This CDR3 reads CASSLGSGLAFGEQYF. CDR3 DNA: TGTGCCAGCAGCTTAGGTTCCGGACTAGCTTTCGGCGAGCAGTACTTC.

V is TRBV18 and J is TRBJ2-7; D is perhaps TRBD2 (6 bases). The CDR3 loop spans 14 amino acids. Trimming removed 4 bases from V and 5 bases from J, with 15 bases in between. The germline V gene encodes CDR1 KGHSH and CDR2 LQKENI. CDR3 DNA: TGTGCCAGCTCACTGAAGGTGGGGGGAGACGAGCAGTACTTC. Amino acid sequence: CASSLKVGGDEQYF.

The V call is TRBV7-9, the J call TRBJ2-3; perhaps D is TRBD1 or TRBD2 (5 bases each). Trimming removed 10 bases from V and 2 bases from J, with 13 bases in between. The germline V gene encodes CDR1 SEHNR and CDR2 FQNEAQ (reference sequence). The CDR3 runs 13 residues. The CDR3 coding sequence is TGTGCCACCCCCGGGGCCGCCACAGATACGCAGTATTTT. Translating gives CATPGAATDTQYF.

The sample holds a few counts of this clone. The chain employs TRBV4-3 and TRBJ2-7; 10 nucleotides line up with TRBD1. V shed 6 bases, J shed 4 bases, and the junction held 6 bases outside the gene matches. Germline V gene lookup returns CDR1 LGHNA and CDR2 YSLEER. The length of the CDR3 is 14 residues. As DNA, the CDR3 is TGCGCCAGCAGTCATGGGACAGGGGAGTACGAGCAGTACTTC. It encodes CASSHGTGEYEQYF.

J is TRBJ2-1 and V is TRBV5-6; no clear D gene. This CDR3 has 14 amino acids. V was pared by 6 bases and J by 2 bases, with 12 bases between. In germline, CDR1 is SGHDT, CDR2 YYEEEE. The CDR3 DNA reads TGTGCCAGCAACCCAGGTCGGGCCTACAATGAGCAGTTCTTC. Amino acids: CASNPGRAYNEQFF.

The gene calls are TRBV9 and TRBJ2-3, with 7 positions matching TRBD2. Germline CDR1 is SGDLS and CDR2 is YYNGEE. This CDR3 has 17 amino acids. The junction had 11 bases not matched to a gene; V was cut back by 4 bases and J by 0 bases. In DNA, the CDR3 is TGTGCCAGCAGCCCCCGGGCTAGCGGAGCTAGCACAGATACGCAGTATTTT. Its protein product is CASSPRASGASTDTQYF.

V usage is TRBV10-3 and J usage is TRBJ2-5; 8 bases are a match to TRBD1. The CDR3 spans 14 residues. After removal of 4 bases from V and 4 bases from J, the junction contained 5 bases not matched to a gene. CDR1 is ENHRY, CDR2 SYGVKD, per germline. The CDR3 reads CAISAKQGGETQYF. CDR3 nucleotide sequence: TGTGCCATCAGTGCGAAACAGGGGGGAGAGACCCAGTACTTC.

The V call is TRBV29-1, the J call TRBJ2-7; TRBD1 agrees at 8 bases. Unmatched junction bases numbered 8, after V lost 6 bases and J lost 4 bases. The CDR3 covers 13 residues. Germline V lookup: CDR1 SQVTM, CDR2 ANQGSEA. In DNA form, the CDR3 reads TGCAGCGTCTCGAAACGGACAGGGTACGAGCAGTACTTC. It specifies CSVSKRTGYEQYF.

This rearrangement joins TRBV11-2 to TRBJ2-7; D is perhaps TRBD1 or TRBD2 (5 bases each). The CDR3 is 13 amino acids. Germline V gene sequence: CDR1 SGHAT, CDR2 FQNNGV. Trimming pared 4 bases from V and 4 bases from J, leaving 11 bases between. The CDR3 is CASSYGTGYEQYF. For the CDR3, the DNA is TGTGCCAGCAGCTACGGGACGGGATACGAGCAGTACTTC.

The gene calls are TRBV29-1 and TRBJ1-2, with D perhaps TRBD1 (6 bases). CDR3 size: 14 residues. Trimming cost V 4 bases and J 2 bases, with 14 bases left between them. CDR1 is SQVTM, CDR2 ANQGSEA, per germline. CDR3 coding DNA: TGCAGCGTTGTTGGGGGGCCGGTAAACTATGGCTACACCTTC. This codes for CSVVGGPVNYGYTF.

This clone has only a few counts. The chain employs TRBV29-1 and TRBJ1-1; D gene uncertain. CDR1 is SQVTM and CDR2 is ANQGSEA in the germline V gene. Trimming stripped 4 bases from V and 1 base from J, with 7 bases between. The CDR3 runs 12 residues. The CDR3 region is CSVVQTNTEAFF. DNA of the CDR3: TGCAGCGTTGTACAGACGAACACTGAAGCTTTCTTT. Based on the CDR3 plus reference TRBV29-1 and TRBJ1-1, the full variable domain is SAVISQKPSRDICQRGTSLTIQCQVDSQVTMMFWYRQQPGQSLTLIATANQGSEATYESGFVIDKFPISRPNLTFSTLTVSNMSPEDSSIYLCSVVQTNTEAFFGQGTRLTVV.

The CDR3 DNA follows: TGTGCCAGCTCGGTGGGGAGGGGCACAGATACGCAGTATTTT. Its protein is CASSVGRGTDTQYF. The chain carries TRBV2 and TRBJ2-3; 7 positions match TRBD2. Trimming removed 8 bases from V and 1 base from J; junction bases left unmatched: 6. Germline V gene sequence: CDR1 SNHLY, CDR2 FYNNEI. CDR3 length: 14 amino acids.

As DNA, the CDR3 is TGTGCCAGCAGCTCCGGGACAGGGAGTAAGACTGAAGCTTTCTTT. Protein: CASSSGTGSKTEAFF. The rearrangement uses TRBV7-6 and TRBJ1-1; TRBD1 matches at 9 bases. This CDR3 is 15 amino acids long. Trimming at V came to 4 bases and at J to 5 bases, leaving 8 bases not matched to a gene. CDR1 and CDR2 from the germline V gene are SGHVS and FNYEAQ.

In its sample, this clone was seen a few times. The chain has TRBV4-2 and TRBJ2-7; D is undetermined. Trimming took off 4 bases at V and 3 bases at J, with 16 bases between the two ends. Germline V gene data show CDR1 as LGHNA and CDR2 as YNFKEQ. This CDR3 has 15 amino acids. The CDR3 bases are TGTGCCAGCAGCCCAGCCAAGGGTCTCAGCTACGAGCAGTACTTC. It translates to CASSPAKGLSYEQYF.

The J gene is TRBJ2-1, the V gene TRBV6-1, with D possibly called TRBD1 or TRBD2 (6 bases each). The CDR3 loop spans 14 amino acids. In germline, CDR1 is MNHNS, CDR2 SASEGT. V dropped 7 bases and J dropped 4 bases, with 14 bases sitting between them. The CDR3 region is CASTTIGGYNEQFF. The CDR3 bases are TGTGCCAGCACTACTATAGGGGGGTACAATGAGCAGTTCTTC.

This clone came up a few times. V usage is TRBV7-2 and J usage is TRBJ1-1; 11 bases are a match to TRBD1. The V segment lost 10 bases and the J segment 6 bases; nucleotides outside the gene matches: 7. CDR3 length equals 13 residues. CDR1 SGHTA and CDR2 FQGNSA come from the germline V gene. The CDR3 spells CAKMDRGLAEAFF. CDR3 bases: TGTGCCAAAATGGACAGGGGGCTCGCTGAAGCTTTCTTT.

V usage is TRBV6-6 and J usage is TRBJ2-1; 9 positions match TRBD1. Germline V gene lookup returns CDR1 MNHNY and CDR2 SVGAGI (reference sequence). V was pared by 10 bases and J by 9 bases, with 10 bases of the junction left unmatched. The CDR3 has 13 residues. The DNA of the CDR3 is TGTGCCACCAGACGGGACAGGGCAAGTGAGCAGTTCTTC. Translating gives CATRRDRASEQFF.

A single count supports this clone. V and J are TRBV7-6 and TRBJ1-6; perhaps TRBD1 as D (5 bases). Germline V gene data show CDR1 as SGHVS and CDR2 as FNYEAQ. With 1 base removed from V and 9 bases from J, the gap between germline ends came to 19 bases. CDR3 size: 17 residues. CDR3 sequence: CASSLEGQGGIGSPLHF. The CDR3 nucleotides read TGTGCCAGCAGCTTAGAGGGCCAGGGTGGGATAGGTTCACCCCTCCACTTT.

This clone appeared a few times. The V gene is TRBV19, the J gene TRBJ1-5; D is ambiguous. Looked up from germline, CDR1 is LNHDA and CDR2 is SQIVND (reference sequence). This CDR3 comprises 15 residues. Trimming stripped 5 bases from V and 2 bases from J, with 13 bases between. The CDR3 region has the DNA TGTGCCAGTAGTTACGGCGGTTTGGGCAATCAGCCCCAGCATTTT. Protein product: CASSYGGLGNQPQHF.

The CDR3 is CASSQNHAQRIYGYTF. In DNA form, the CDR3 reads TGCGCCAGCAGCCAAAATCACGCACAGCGGATCTATGGCTACACCTTC. The chain links TRBV4-3 to TRBJ1-2; the D is unclear. The CDR3 loop spans 16 amino acids. Germline V gene sequence: CDR1 LGHNA, CDR2 YSLEER. Trimming cost V 2 bases and J 4 bases, with 17 bases left between them.

The chain has TRBV29-1 and TRBJ2-3, with 7 bases lining up with TRBD1. This CDR3 comprises 15 residues. CDR1 is SQVTM and CDR2 is ANQGSEA in the germline V gene. V lost 6 bases to trimming and J lost 2 bases; unmatched junction nucleotides: 11. The CDR3 DNA follows: TGCAGCGTCCTCGGGACAGTTAGGGTCACAGATACGCAGTATTTT. It is translated as CSVLGTVRVTDTQYF.

This chain connects TRBV4-3 to TRBJ2-7; TRBD2 matches at 12 bases. Trimming removed 0 bases from V and 3 bases from J; junction bases left unmatched: 9. From germline, CDR1 is LGHNA and CDR2 YSLEER. CDR3 size: 18 residues. CDR3 bases: TGCGCCAGCAGCCAAGATTTGACTAGCGGGAGCCCCGGCTACGAGCAGTACTTC. This translates into CASSQDLTSGSPGYEQYF.

The chain joins TRBV5-1 to TRBJ2-7, with 7 bases fitting TRBD1. This CDR3 comprises 16 residues. V lost 0 bases, J lost 2 bases, and 8 bases stayed unmatched. Germline V gene data show CDR1 as SGHRS and CDR2 as YFSETQ. The CDR3 sequence is CASSLGDRYNAYEQYF. The CDR3 region has the DNA TGCGCCAGCAGCTTGGGGGACAGATACAACGCCTACGAGCAGTACTTC.

The chain employs TRBV7-9 and TRBJ1-2; 10 bases align to TRBD1. Trimming took 0 bases from V and 5 from J; bases not matched to a gene: 3. The germline V gene has CDR1 SEHNR and CDR2 FQNEAQ (reference sequence). CDR3 length: 15 residues. CDR3 amino acids: CASSLATGGTYGYTF. CDR3 coding DNA: TGTGCCAGCAGCTTAGCGACAGGGGGCACATATGGCTACACCTTC.

This clone has just one count. The chain links TRBV30 to TRBJ2-7, with TRBD1 matching over 9 bases. Germline trimming cut 2 bases from V and 4 bases from J; bases unmatched to any gene: 12. This CDR3 is 16 amino acids long. Germline CDR1 GTSNPN, CDR2 SVGIG (reference sequence). CDR3 sequence: CAWSTRDRERHYEQYF. The CDR3, as DNA: TGTGCCTGGAGTACTAGGGACAGGGAGAGACATTACGAGCAGTACTTC. Full variable domain (remainder filled in from reference TRBV30 and TRBJ2-7): SQTIHQWPATLVQPVGSPLSLECTVEGTSNPNLYWYRQAAGRGLQLLFYSVGIGQISSEVPQNLSASRPQDRQFILSSKKLLLSDSGFYLCAWSTRDRERHYEQYFGPGTRLTVT.

The chain employs TRBV7-6 and TRBJ1-4; 8 bases fit TRBD1. Germline-derived CDR1 and CDR2 are SGHVS and FNYEAQ. V trimming: 4 bases; J trimming: 8 bases; junction bases outside the gene matches: 3. The CDR3 has 13 residues. CDR3 nucleotide sequence: TGTGCCAGCAGCTACAGGGGGGGCGAAAAACTGTTTTTT. Amino acids: CASSYRGGEKLFF.

The chain uses TRBV5-6 and TRBJ2-3; possible D gene TRBD2, 6 bases. Trimming stripped 3 bases from V and 0 bases from J, with 17 bases between. This CDR3 contains 17 residues. The germline V gene has CDR1 SGHDT and CDR2 YYEEEE. CDR3 protein: CASSSRGRGDSTDTQYF. The CDR3 coding sequence is TGTGCCAGCAGCTCTCGAGGGCGGGGAGATAGCACAGATACGCAGTATTTT.